Sequencing of this T cell receptor (beta chain) was carried out in a study of T cells after yellow fever vaccination. This clonotype has ten or more counts. Its antigen is unidentified. The germline V gene encodes CDR1 MGHDK and CDR2 SYGVNS. V lost 6 bases and J 2 bases, leaving 15 bases between the germline ends. The CDR3 covers 15 residues. General study findings and limits: Bulk-population clonotypes that are abundant could appear as contaminants in FACS-sorted repertoires. Boosting was followed by the reappearance of most primary-vaccination clones (96% CD4, around 86% CD8).

TCR cDNA, made by 5'RACE template switching, carried an added universal primer site and UMIs. TCRdb processed the 5' RACE reads anew with MiXCR; each CDR3 protein has one entry. This sample has a few hundred thousand distinct CDR3 sequences, with approximately 4% found just once. The sequence was collected from a man in his late teens or twenties who received the YFV17D yellow fever vaccine. The chain is built from TRBV25-1 and TRBJ2-3; D gene ambiguous. The sequences come from PBMCs, collected 5 days after the yellow fever booster vaccination. The CDR3 sequence is CASSDGNLHTDTQYF. DNA for the CDR3: TGTGCCAGCAGCGACGGTAACCTTCACACAGATACGCAGTATTTT.